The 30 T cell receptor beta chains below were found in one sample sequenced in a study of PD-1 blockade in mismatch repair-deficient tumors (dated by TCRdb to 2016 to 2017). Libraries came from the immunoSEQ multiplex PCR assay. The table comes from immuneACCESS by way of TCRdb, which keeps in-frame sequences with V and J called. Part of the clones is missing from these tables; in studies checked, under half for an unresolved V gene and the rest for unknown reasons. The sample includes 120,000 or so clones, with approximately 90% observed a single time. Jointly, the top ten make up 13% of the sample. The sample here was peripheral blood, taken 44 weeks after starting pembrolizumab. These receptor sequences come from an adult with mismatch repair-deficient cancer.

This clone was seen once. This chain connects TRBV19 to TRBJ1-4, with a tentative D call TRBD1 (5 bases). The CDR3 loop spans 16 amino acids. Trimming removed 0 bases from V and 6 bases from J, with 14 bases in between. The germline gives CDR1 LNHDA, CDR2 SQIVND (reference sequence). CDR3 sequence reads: CASSIDRGLGHEKLFF. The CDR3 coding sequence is TGTGCCAGTAGTATAGATCGGGGGTTGGGGCATGAAAAACTGTTTTTT.

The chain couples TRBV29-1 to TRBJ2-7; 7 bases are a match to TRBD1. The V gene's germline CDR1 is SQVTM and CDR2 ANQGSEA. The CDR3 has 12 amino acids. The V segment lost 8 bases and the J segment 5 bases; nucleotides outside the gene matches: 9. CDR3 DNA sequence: TGCAGCACGGCGACAGGGTTCCACGAGCAGTACTTC. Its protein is CSTATGFHEQYF.

Here the CDR3 DNA reads TGTGCCAGCAGTCGCGAGCGGGAGCGAAACAATGAGCAGTTCTTC. Translating gives CASSRERERNNEQFF. This chain joins TRBV28 and TRBJ2-1; 8 positions agree with TRBD2. V lost 5 bases and J lost 5; bases outside the gene matches: 8. Germline loops: CDR1 MDHEN, CDR2 SYDVKM. This CDR3 comprises 15 residues.

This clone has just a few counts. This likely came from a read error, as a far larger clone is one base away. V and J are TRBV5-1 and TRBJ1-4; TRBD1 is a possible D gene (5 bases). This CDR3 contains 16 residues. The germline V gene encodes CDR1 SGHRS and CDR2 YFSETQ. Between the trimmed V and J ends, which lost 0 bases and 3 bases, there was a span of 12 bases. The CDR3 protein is CASSLGGRGSNEKLFF. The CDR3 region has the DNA TGCGCCAGCAGCTTGGGGGGTCGGGGGTCTAATGAAAAACTGTTTTTT.

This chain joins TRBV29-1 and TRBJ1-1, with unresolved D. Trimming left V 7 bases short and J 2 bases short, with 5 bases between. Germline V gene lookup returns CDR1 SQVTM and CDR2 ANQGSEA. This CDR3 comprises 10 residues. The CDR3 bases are TGCAGCGCATATAACACTGAAGCTTTCTTT. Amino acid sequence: CSAYNTEAFF.

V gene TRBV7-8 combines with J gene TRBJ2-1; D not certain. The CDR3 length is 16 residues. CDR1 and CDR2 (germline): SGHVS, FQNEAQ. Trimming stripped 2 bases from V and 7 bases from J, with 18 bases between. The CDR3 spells CASSLIPPGPTNEQFF. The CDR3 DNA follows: TGTGCCAGCAGCTTAATCCCTCCGGGCCCCACAAATGAGCAGTTCTTC.

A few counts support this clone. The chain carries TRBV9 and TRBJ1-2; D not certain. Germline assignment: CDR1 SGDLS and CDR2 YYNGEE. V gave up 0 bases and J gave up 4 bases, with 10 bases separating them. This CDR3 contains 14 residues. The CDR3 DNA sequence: TGTGCCAGCAGCGTAGAGGGAGCCAGCTATGGCTACACCTTC. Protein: CASSVEGASYGYTF.

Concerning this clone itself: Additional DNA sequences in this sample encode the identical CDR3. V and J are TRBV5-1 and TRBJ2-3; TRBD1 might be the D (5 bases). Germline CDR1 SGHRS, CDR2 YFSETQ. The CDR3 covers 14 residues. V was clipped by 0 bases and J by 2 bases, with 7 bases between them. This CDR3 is CASSLGQNTDTQYF. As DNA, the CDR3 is TGCGCCAGCAGCTTGGGACAGAACACAGATACGCAGTATTTT.

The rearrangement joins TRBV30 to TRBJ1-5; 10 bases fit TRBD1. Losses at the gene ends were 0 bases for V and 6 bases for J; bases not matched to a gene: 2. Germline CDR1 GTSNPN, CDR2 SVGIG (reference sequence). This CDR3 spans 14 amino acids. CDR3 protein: CAWSVTGGVQPQHF. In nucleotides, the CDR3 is TGTGCCTGGAGTGTGACAGGGGGCGTTCAGCCCCAGCATTTT.

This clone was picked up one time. The CDR3 sequence: CASSWGQNYGYTF. In DNA, the CDR3 is TGTGCCAGCAGCTGGGGACAGAACTATGGCTACACCTTC. This rearrangement joins TRBV5-4 to TRBJ1-2; 7 positions agree with TRBD1. Unmatched junction bases numbered 1, after V lost 3 bases and J lost 2 bases. The CDR3 sequence is 13 residues long. Germline values: CDR1 SGHNT, CDR2 YYREEE (reference sequence).

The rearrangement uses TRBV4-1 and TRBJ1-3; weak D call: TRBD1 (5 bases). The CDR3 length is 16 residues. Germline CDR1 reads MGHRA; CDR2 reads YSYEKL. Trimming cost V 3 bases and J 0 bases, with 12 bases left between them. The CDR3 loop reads CASSQGDRRSGNTIYF. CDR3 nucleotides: TGCGCCAGCAGCCAGGGTGACAGACGCTCTGGAAACACCATATATTTT.

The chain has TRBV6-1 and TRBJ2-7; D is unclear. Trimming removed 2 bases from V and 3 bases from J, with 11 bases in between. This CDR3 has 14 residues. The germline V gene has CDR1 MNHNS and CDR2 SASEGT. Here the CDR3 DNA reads TGTGCCAGCAGTGAAATAGGCAGCAACTACGAGCAGTACTTC. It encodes CASSEIGSNYEQYF.

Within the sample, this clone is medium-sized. The CDR3 DNA is TGCGCCAGCAGTCTGGACCTAGGGAACGAGCAGTACTTC. Protein product: CASSLDLGNEQYF. The chain employs TRBV10-2 and TRBJ2-7; the D is unclear. The CDR3 extends over 13 amino acids. V was cut by 5 bases and J by 5 bases, with 13 bases left in between. Germline V gene lookup returns CDR1 WSHSY and CDR2 SAAADI.

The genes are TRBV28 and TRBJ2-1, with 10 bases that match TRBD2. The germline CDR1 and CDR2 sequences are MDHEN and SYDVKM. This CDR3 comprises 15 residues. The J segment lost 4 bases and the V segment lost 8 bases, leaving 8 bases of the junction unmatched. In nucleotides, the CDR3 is TGTGCCAGCTCTAGGACTAGCGGTTATTACAATGAGCAGTTCTTC. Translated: CASSRTSGYYNEQFF.

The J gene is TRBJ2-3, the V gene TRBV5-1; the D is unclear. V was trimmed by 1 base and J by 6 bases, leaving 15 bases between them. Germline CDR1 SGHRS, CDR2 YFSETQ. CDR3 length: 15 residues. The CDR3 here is CASSLRLLRGDTQYF. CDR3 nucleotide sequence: TGCGCCAGCAGCTTGAGGCTACTTCGTGGTGATACGCAGTATTTT.

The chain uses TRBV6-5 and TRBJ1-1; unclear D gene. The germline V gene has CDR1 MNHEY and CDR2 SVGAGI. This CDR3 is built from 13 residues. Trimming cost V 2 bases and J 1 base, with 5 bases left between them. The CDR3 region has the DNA TGTGCCAGCAGTTACGAACAGAACACTGAAGCTTTCTTT. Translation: CASSYEQNTEAFF.

CDR3 residues: CASSLSWTGSMNTEAFF. The CDR3 nucleotides read TGTGCCAGCAGCTTAAGTTGGACAGGAAGTATGAACACTGAAGCTTTCTTT. The chain carries TRBV11-3 and TRBJ1-1; the match to TRBD1 covers 7 bases. Germline values: CDR1 SGHNT, CDR2 YENEEA. V dropped 2 bases and J dropped 0; count of bases not matched to a gene: 9. This CDR3 is built from 17 residues.

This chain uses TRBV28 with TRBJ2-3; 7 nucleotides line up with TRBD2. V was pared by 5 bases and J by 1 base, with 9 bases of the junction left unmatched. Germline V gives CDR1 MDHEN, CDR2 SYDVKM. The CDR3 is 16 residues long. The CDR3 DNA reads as TGTGCCAGCAGTATCGGGAGGTCGTTTGGCACAGATACGCAGTATTTT. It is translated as CASSIGRSFGTDTQYF.

As DNA, the CDR3 is TGCGCCAGCAGCCAAGGGGGGATTCTATGGGACCAAGAGACCCAGTACTTC. Translation gives CASSQGGILWDQETQYF. This chain connects TRBV4-1 to TRBJ2-5; either TRBD1 or TRBD2 may fit D (5 bases each). The ends were cut back, 1 base at V and 0 bases at J, with 15 bases in the middle. The germline V gene has CDR1 MGHRA and CDR2 YSYEKL. The CDR3 is 17 residues long.

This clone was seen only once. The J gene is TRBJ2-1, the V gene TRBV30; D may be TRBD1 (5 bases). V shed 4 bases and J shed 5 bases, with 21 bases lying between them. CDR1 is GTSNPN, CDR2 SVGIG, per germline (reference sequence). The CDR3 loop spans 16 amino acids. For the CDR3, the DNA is TGTGCCTGGACCCGAGACCCCCCGGACACAAACAATGAGCAGTTCTTC. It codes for CAWTRDPPDTNNEQFF.

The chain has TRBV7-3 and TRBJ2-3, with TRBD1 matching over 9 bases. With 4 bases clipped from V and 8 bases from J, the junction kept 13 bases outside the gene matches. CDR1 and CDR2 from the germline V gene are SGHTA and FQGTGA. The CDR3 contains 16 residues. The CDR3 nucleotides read TGTGCCAGCAGCTATTCCGGGACAGGGTTTATCGGTACGCAGTATTTT. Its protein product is CASSYSGTGFIGTQYF. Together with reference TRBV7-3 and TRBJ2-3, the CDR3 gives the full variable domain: GAGVSQTPSNKVTEKGKYVELRCDPISGHTALYWYRQSLGQGPEFLIYFQGTGAADDSGLPNDRFFAVRPEGSVSTLKIQRTERGDSAVYLCASSYSGTGFIGTQYFGPGTRLTVL.

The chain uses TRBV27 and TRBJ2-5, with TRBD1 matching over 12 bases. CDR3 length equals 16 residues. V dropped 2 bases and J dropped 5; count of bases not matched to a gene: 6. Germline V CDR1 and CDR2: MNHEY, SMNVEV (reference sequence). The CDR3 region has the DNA TGTGCCAGCAGTTTAAGGGGGACAGGGGGCTGGGAGACCCAGTACTTC. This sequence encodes CASSLRGTGGWETQYF.

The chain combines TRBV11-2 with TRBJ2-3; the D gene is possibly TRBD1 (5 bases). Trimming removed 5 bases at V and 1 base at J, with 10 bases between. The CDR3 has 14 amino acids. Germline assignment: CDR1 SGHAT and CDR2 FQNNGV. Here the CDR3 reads CASSPSQGTDTQYF. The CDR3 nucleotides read TGTGCCAGCAGCCCGTCACAGGGCACAGATACGCAGTATTTT.

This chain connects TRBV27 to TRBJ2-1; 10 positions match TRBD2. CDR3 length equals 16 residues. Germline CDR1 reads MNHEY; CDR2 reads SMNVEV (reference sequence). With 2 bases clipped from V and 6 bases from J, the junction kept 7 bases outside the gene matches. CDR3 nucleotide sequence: TGTGCCAGCAGTTTAACTCGGCTAGCGGGAGTCAATGAGCAGTTCTTC. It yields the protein CASSLTRLAGVNEQFF.

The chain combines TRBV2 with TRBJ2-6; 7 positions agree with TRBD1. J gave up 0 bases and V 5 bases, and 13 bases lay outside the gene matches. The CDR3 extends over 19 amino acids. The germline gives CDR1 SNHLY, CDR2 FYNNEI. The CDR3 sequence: CASSRIPGQRISGANVLTF. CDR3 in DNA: TGTGCCAGCAGTCGGATACCGGGACAGAGGATCTCTGGGGCCAACGTCCTGACTTTC.

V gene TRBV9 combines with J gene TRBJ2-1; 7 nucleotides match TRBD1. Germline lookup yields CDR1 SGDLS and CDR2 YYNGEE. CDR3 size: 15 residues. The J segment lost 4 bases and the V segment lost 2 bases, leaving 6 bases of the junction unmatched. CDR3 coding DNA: TGTGCCAGCAGCGTTACAGGGGTAGCGTACAATGAGCAGTTCTTC. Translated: CASSVTGVAYNEQFF.

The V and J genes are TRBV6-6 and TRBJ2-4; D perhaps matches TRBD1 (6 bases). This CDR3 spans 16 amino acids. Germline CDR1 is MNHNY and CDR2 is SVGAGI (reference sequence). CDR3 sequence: CGASRTGSWAKNIQYF. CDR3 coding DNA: TGTGGTGCAAGTAGAACAGGGAGTTGGGCCAAAAACATTCAGTACTTC.

The CDR3 reads CASSQALGEGRGRTEAFF. In DNA, the CDR3 is TGCGCCAGCAGCCAAGCTTTGGGGGAGGGAAGGGGTCGGACTGAAGCTTTCTTT. The rearrangement links TRBV4-1 to TRBJ1-1; TRBD1 is a possible D gene (5 bases). CDR1 MGHRA and CDR2 YSYEKL come from the germline V gene. V lost 1 base and J lost 5, with 23 bases in between. The CDR3 spans 18 residues.

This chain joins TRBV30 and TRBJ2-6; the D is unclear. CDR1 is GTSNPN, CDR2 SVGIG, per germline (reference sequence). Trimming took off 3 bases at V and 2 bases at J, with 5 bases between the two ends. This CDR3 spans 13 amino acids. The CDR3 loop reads CAWSTAGANVLTF. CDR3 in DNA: TGTGCCTGGAGCACAGCTGGGGCCAACGTCCTGACTTTC.

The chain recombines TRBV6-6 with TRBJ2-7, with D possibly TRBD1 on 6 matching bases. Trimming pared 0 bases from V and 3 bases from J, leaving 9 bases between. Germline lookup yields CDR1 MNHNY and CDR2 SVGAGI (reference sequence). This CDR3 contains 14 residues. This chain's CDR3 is CASSYSRGGYEQYF. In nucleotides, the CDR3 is TGTGCCAGCAGTTACTCCAGGGGTGGCTACGAGCAGTACTTC.